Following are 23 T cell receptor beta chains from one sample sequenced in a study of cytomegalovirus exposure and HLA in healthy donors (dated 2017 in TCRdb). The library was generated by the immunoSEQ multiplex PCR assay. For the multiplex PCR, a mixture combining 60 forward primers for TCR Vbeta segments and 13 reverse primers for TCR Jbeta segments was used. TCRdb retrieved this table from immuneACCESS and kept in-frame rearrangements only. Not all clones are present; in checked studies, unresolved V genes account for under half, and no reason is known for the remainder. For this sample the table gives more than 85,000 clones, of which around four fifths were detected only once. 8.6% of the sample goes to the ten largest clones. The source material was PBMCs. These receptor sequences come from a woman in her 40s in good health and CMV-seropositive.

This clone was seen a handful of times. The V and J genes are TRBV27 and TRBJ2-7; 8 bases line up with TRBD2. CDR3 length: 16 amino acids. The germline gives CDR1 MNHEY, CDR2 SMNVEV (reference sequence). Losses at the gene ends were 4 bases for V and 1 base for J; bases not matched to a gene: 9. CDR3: CASSSPAVAGSYEQYF. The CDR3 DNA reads TGTGCCAGCAGTTCTCCCGCGGTAGCGGGGTCCTACGAGCAGTACTTC.

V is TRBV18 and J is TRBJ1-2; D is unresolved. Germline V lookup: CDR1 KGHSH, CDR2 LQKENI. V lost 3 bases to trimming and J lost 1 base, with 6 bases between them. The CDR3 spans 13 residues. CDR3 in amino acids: CASSPHSNYGYTF. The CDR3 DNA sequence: TGTGCCAGCTCACCTCACAGTAACTATGGCTACACCTTC.

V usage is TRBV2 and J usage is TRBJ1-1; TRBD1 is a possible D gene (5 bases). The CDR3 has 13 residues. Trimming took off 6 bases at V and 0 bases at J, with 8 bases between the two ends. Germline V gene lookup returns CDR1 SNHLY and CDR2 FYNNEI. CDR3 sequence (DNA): TGTGCCAGCAGCTGGGACTTGAACACTGAAGCTTTCTTT. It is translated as CASSWDLNTEAFF.

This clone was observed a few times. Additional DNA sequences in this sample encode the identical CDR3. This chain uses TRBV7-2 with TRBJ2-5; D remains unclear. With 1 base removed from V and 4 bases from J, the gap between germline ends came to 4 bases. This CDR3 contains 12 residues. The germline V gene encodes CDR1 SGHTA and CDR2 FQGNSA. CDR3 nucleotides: TGTGCCAGCAGCTTAGTTCGAGAGACCCAGTACTTC. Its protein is CASSLVRETQYF.

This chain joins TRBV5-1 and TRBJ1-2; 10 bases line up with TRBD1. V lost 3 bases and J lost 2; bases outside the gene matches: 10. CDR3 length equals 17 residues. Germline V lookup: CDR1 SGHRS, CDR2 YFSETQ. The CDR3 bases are TGCGCCAGCAGCTGGGGAGGAGGACAGGGGGTAAACTATGGCTACACCTTC. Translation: CASSWGGGQGVNYGYTF.

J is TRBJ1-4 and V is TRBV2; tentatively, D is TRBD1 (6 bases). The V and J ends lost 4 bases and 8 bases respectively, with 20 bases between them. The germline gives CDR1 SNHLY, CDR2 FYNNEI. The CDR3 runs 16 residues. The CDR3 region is CASSADSTGFGEKLFF. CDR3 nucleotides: TGTGCCAGCAGTGCCGATAGTACAGGGTTTGGGGAAAAACTGTTTTTT.

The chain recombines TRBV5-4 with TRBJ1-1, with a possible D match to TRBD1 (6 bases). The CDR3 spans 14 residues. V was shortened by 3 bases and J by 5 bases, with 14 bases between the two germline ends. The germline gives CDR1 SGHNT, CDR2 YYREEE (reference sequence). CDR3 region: CASSSHHRDTEAFF. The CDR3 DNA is TGTGCCAGCAGCTCACACCACAGGGATACTGAAGCTTTCTTT.

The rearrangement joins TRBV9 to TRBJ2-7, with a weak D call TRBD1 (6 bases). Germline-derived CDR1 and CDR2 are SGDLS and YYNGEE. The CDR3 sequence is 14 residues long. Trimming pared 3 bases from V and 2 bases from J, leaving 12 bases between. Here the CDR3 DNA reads TGTGCCAGCAGCGCGTCCAGGGGCCCCTACGAGCAGTACTTC. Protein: CASSASRGPYEQYF.

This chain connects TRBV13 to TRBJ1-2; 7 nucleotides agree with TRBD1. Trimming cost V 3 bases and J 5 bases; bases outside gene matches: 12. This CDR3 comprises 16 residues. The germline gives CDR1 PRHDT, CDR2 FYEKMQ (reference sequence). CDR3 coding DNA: TGTGCCAGCAGCTTGAAACAGGGGCCGCCTCCGTATGGCTACACCTTC. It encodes CASSLKQGPPPYGYTF.

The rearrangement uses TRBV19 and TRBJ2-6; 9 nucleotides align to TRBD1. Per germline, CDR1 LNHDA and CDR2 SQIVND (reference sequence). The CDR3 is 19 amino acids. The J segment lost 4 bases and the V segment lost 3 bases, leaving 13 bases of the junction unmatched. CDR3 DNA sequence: TGTGCCAGTAGTATTCAGCCGGGACAGGGAAGGTCGGGGGCCAACGTCCTGACTTTC. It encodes CASSIQPGQGRSGANVLTF. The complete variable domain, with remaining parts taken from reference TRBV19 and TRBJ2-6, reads DGGITQSPKYLFRKEGQNVTLSCEQNLNHDAMYWYRQDPGQGLRLIYYSQIVNDFQKGDIAEGYSVSREKKESFPLTVTSAQKNPTAFYLCASSIQPGQGRSGANVLTFGAGSRLTVL.

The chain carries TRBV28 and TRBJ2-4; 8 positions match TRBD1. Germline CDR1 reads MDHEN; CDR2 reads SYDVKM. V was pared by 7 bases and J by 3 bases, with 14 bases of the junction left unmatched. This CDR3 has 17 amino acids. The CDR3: CASTTHSRGLDKNIQYF. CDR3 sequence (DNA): TGTGCCAGCACGACACACTCCAGGGGGCTTGACAAAAACATTCAGTACTTC. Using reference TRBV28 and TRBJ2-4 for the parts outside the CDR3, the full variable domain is DVKVTQSSRYLVKRTGEKVFLECVQDMDHENMFWYRQDPGLGLRLIYFSYDVKMKEKGDIPEGYSVSREKKERFSLILESASTNQTSMYLCASTTHSRGLDKNIQYFGAGTRLSVL.

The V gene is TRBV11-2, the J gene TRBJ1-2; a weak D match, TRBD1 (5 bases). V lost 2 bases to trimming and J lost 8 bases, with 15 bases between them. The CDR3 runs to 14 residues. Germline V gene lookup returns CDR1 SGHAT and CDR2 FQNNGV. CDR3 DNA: TGTGCCAGCAGCTTAACACCCTATGGGGGGGGCTACACCTTC. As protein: CASSLTPYGGGYTF.

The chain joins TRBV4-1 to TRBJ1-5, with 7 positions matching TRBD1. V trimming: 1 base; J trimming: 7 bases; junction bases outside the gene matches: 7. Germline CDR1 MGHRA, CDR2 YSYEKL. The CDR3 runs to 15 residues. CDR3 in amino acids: CASSQVGQGQQPQHF. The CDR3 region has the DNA TGCGCCAGCAGCCAAGTGGGGCAGGGACAGCAGCCCCAGCATTTT.

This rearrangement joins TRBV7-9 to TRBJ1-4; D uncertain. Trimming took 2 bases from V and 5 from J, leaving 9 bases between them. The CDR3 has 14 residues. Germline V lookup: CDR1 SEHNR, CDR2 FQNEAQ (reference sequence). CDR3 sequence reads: CASSLSTYNEKLFF. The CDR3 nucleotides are TGTGCCAGCAGCTTAAGTACATACAATGAAAAACTGTTTTTT.

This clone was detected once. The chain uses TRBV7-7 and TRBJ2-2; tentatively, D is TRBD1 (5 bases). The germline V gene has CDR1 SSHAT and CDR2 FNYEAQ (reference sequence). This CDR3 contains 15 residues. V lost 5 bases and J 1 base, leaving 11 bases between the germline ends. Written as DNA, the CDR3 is TGTGCCAGCAGCCCGCGAACAGGGAACACCGGGGAGCTGTTTTTT. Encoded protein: CASSPRTGNTGELFF. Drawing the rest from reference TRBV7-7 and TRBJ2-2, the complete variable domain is GAGVSQSPRYKVTKRGQDVTLRCDPISSHATLYWYQQALGQGPEFLTYFNYEAQPDKSGLPSDRFSAERPEGSISTLTIQRTEQRDSAMYRCASSPRTGNTGELFFGEGSRLTVL.

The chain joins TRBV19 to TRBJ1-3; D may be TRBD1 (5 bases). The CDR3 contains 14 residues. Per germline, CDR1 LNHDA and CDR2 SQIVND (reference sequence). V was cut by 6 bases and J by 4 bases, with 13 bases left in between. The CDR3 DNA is TGTGCCAGTAGCCTCAGGGTCCGGGGAAACACCATATATTTT. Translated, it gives CASSLRVRGNTIYF.

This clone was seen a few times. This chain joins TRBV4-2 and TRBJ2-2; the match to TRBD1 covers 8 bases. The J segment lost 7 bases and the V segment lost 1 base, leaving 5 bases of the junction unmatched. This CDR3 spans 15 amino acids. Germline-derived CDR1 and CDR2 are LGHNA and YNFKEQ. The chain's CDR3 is CASSQGQGASGELFF. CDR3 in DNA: TGTGCCAGCAGCCAAGGTCAGGGGGCCAGCGGGGAGCTGTTTTTT.

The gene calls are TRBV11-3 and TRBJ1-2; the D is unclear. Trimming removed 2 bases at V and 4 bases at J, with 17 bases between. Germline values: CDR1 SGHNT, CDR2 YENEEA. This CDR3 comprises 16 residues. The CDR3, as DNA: TGTGCCAGCAGCTTACGCGGGGATCCCTACTCCTATGGCTACACCTTC. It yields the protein CASSLRGDPYSYGYTF.

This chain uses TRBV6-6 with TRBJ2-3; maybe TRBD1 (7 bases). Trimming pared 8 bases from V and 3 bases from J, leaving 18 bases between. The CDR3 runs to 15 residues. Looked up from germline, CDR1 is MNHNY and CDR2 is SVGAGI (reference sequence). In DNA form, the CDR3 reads TGTGCCAGCGCCAAGAGACAGGGAGGAACAGATACGCAGTATTTT. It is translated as CASAKRQGGTDTQYF.

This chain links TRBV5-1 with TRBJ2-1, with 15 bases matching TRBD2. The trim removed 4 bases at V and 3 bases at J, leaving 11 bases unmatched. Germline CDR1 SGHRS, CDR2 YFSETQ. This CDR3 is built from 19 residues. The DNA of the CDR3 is TGCGCCAGCAGCAAACCTCGATGGACTAGCGGGAGGGTCTACAATGAGCAGTTCTTC. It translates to CASSKPRWTSGRVYNEQFF.

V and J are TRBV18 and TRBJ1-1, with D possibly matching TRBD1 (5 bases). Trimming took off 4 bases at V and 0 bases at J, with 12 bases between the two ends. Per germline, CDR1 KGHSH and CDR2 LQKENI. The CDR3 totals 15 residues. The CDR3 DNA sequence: TGTGCCAGCTCACGGCCCGGACATCTGAACACTGAAGCTTTCTTT. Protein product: CASSRPGHLNTEAFF.

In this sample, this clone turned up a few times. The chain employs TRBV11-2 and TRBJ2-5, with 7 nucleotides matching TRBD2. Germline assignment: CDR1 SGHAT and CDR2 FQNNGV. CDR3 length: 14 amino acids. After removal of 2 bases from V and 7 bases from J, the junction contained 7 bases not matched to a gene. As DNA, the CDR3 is TGTGCCAGCAGCTTATCCCGCAGGGAGGGGACCCAGTACTTC. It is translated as CASSLSRREGTQYF. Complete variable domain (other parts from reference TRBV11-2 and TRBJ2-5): EAGVAQSPRYKIIEKRQSVAFWCNPISGHATLYWYQQILGQGPKLLIQFQNNGVVDDSQLPKDRFSAERLKGVDSTLKIQPAKLEDSAVYLCASSLSRREGTQYFGPGTRLLVL.

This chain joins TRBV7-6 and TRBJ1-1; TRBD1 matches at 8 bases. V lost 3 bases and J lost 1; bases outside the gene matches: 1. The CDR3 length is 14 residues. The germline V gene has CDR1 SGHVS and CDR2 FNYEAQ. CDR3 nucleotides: TGTGCCAGCAGCTTGGGACAGGAGAACACTGAAGCTTTCTTT. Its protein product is CASSLGQENTEAFF.